Detailed here is one TCR beta chain. The data originate from a study of blood T cell repertoires in COVID-19. Study information: Acute-phase and convalescent COVID-19 samples originated in the United States, Italy and Spain.

Measured with immunoSEQ multiplex PCR; TCRdb has only the in-frame clones, and not every one. The sample lists around 69,000 clones; approximately 89% were seen once. This receptor was obtained from a woman aged 50 to 60 with active COVID-19. Sequenced: peripheral blood.

CDR3 bases: TGTGCCAGCAGCCCAGGGATCCCGGGCAATGAGCAGTTCTTC. The encoded protein is CASSPGIPGNEQFF. V usage is TRBV7-3 and J usage is TRBJ2-1, with D perhaps TRBD1 (5 bases). From germline, CDR1 is SGHTA and CDR2 FQGTGA. The CDR3 has 14 amino acids. The V gene lost 5 bases and the J gene lost 6 bases, with 14 bases spanning the gap.